One and the same sample provided the 22 T cell receptor beta chains below, sequenced in a study of graft-versus-host responses after intestinal transplantation. This table comes from immunoSEQ multiplex PCR, and its TCRdb copy is limited to in-frame clones, with some not included. Of around 20,000 clones detected, more than 80% appear once; the ten largest clones hold less than 2%. This sample comprised PBMCs, obtained 357 days after transplant. These receptors originate from a human patient who received an intestinal transplant, so some T cells may come from the graft donor.

The J gene is TRBJ1-3, the V gene TRBV28; 7 positions match TRBD1. CDR1 and CDR2 from the germline V gene are MDHEN and SYDVKM. Unmatched junction bases numbered 19, after V lost 8 bases and J lost 0 bases. This CDR3 has 19 amino acids. The CDR3 is CASGVTGTALTGSGNTIYF. The CDR3 DNA follows: TGTGCCAGCGGCGTCACCGGGACAGCATTAACAGGCTCTGGAAACACCATATATTTT.

Only one count was recorded for this clone. The chain recombines TRBV25-1 with TRBJ1-2, with 7 bases lining up with TRBD1. The V segment lost 1 base and the J segment 4 bases; nucleotides outside the gene matches: 6. Germline V gives CDR1 MGHDK, CDR2 SYGVNS. CDR3 length: 15 amino acids. Here the CDR3 reads CASSESDRSSYGYTF. The CDR3 DNA follows: TGTGCCAGCAGTGAATCGGACAGGTCCTCCTATGGCTACACCTTC.

The V gene is TRBV4-1, the J gene TRBJ1-1; D call uncertain. Trimming stripped 4 bases from V and 0 bases from J, with 15 bases between. The CDR3 has 16 residues. Germline V CDR1 and CDR2: MGHRA, YSYEKL. The CDR3 region is CASSRWERVMNTEAFF. CDR3 nucleotides: TGCGCCAGCAGCCGATGGGAGAGGGTGATGAACACTGAAGCTTTCTTT.

The chain joins TRBV11-2 to TRBJ1-1; 9 nucleotides line up with TRBD1. The CDR3 is 17 amino acids. V dropped 1 base and J dropped 0; count of bases not matched to a gene: 6. Germline V gene lookup returns CDR1 SGHAT and CDR2 FQNNGV. For the CDR3, the DNA is TGTGCCAGCAGCTTAGGGAGGGGGACAGGGATGAACACTGAAGCTTTCTTT. Translated, it gives CASSLGRGTGMNTEAFF.

V gene TRBV7-2 combines with J gene TRBJ2-3; 10 bases fit TRBD2. Germline CDR1 SGHTA, CDR2 FQGNSA. With 5 bases clipped from V and 4 bases from J, the junction kept 6 bases outside the gene matches. This CDR3 contains 15 residues. CDR3 in DNA: TGTGCCAGCAGCCTTAGCGGGGGGATAGCAGATACGCAGTATTTT. Protein product: CASSLSGGIADTQYF.

The chain combines TRBV12-5 with TRBJ2-7; possible D gene TRBD2, 6 bases. V lost 5 bases, J lost 4 bases, and 18 bases lay in between. This CDR3 is 15 amino acids long. The V gene's germline CDR1 is LGHNT and CDR2 FRNRAP. In DNA, the CDR3 is TGTGCTAGTGGTCGTGGAGGGAAACGGCTGTACGAGCAGTACTTC. This codes for CASGRGGKRLYEQYF.

The rearrangement links TRBV4-2 to TRBJ2-3; D not certain. Between the trimmed V and J ends, which lost 5 bases and 1 base, there was a span of 16 bases. Looked up from germline, CDR1 is LGHNA and CDR2 is YNFKEQ. The CDR3 has 16 residues. The CDR3: CASSGWESQGTDTQYF. The CDR3 DNA is TGTGCCAGCAGCGGGTGGGAAAGTCAAGGCACAGATACGCAGTATTTT.

The V call is TRBV30, the J call TRBJ2-2; TRBD2 matches at 7 bases. This CDR3 contains 16 residues. In germline, CDR1 is GTSNPN, CDR2 SVGIG (reference sequence). V shed 0 bases and J 5 bases; nucleotides not matched to a gene: 9. CDR3 amino acids: CAWSVAGSLMTGELFF. For the CDR3, the DNA is TGTGCCTGGAGTGTAGCGGGGAGTTTGATGACCGGGGAGCTGTTTTTT.

The chain recombines TRBV7-3 with TRBJ2-3; either TRBD1 or TRBD2 may supply D (5 bases each). Per germline, CDR1 SGHTA and CDR2 FQGTGA. V was shortened by 5 bases and J by 3 bases, with 12 bases between the two germline ends. The CDR3 sequence is 14 residues long. The CDR3 here is CASSLRGGTDTQYF. The CDR3 DNA is TGTGCCAGCAGCCTCCGGGGCGGGACAGATACGCAGTATTTT.

This clone was observed a few times. This rearrangement joins TRBV4-2 to TRBJ2-3; D perhaps matches TRBD2 (6 bases). CDR1 is LGHNA and CDR2 is YNFKEQ in the germline V gene. Between the trimmed V and J ends, which lost 0 bases and 0 bases, there was a span of 10 bases. There are 16 residues in the CDR3. CDR3 in amino acids: CASSQERGTSTDTQYF. DNA for the CDR3: TGTGCCAGCAGCCAAGAGCGCGGGACTAGCACAGATACGCAGTATTTT.

CDR3 DNA sequence: TGTGCCAGCAGTTACTCAGGGGAGGAGGGCTACACCTTC. Translated: CASSYSGEEGYTF. The V gene is TRBV6-5, the J gene TRBJ1-2; D is possibly TRBD1 (5 bases). CDR1 and CDR2 from the germline V gene are MNHEY and SVGAGI. V lost 0 bases, J lost 8 bases, and 10 bases lay in between. This CDR3 contains 13 residues.

This chain joins TRBV9 and TRBJ2-2, with D maybe TRBD2 (5 bases). Per the germline V gene, CDR1 is SGDLS and CDR2 is YYNGEE. The CDR3 sequence is 13 residues long. Trimming removed 0 bases from V and 5 bases from J, with 5 bases in between. This CDR3 is CASSVGRTGELFF. CDR3 DNA: TGTGCCAGCAGCGTAGGGAGGACCGGGGAGCTGTTTTTT.

The chain uses TRBV9 and TRBJ2-7; 8 nucleotides match TRBD1. Germline V gene lookup returns CDR1 SGDLS and CDR2 YYNGEE. The CDR3 is made up of 15 amino acids. J was trimmed by 5 bases and V by 0 bases; bases with no gene match: 7. CDR3 region: CASSVAPDRGHEQYF. CDR3 DNA: TGTGCCAGCAGCGTAGCCCCAGACAGGGGACACGAGCAGTACTTC. Filled out from reference TRBV9 and TRBJ2-7, the complete variable domain reads DSGVTQTPKHLITATGQRVTLRCSPRSGDLSVYWYQQSLDQGLQFLIQYYNGEERAKGNILERFSAQQFPDLHSELNLSSLELGDSALYFCASSVAPDRGHEQYFGPGTRLTVT.

This rearrangement joins TRBV21-1 to TRBJ1-3. TRBV21-1 is a pseudogene segment. The CDR3 covers 17 residues. CDR3 amino acids: CASRPRLATTARNTIYF. CDR3 sequence (DNA): TGTGCCAGCAGACCCCGGCTAGCTACAACAGCACGAAACACCATATATTTT.

The rearrangement uses TRBV18 and TRBJ2-3, with D maybe TRBD1 (7 bases). The CDR3 totals 15 residues. Trimming cost V 2 bases and J 2 bases, with 11 bases left between them. The germline V gene has CDR1 KGHSH and CDR2 LQKENI. CDR3 coding DNA: TGTGCCAGCTCACCAGGAGGGGGCCTCACAGATACGCAGTATTTT. Translation: CASSPGGGLTDTQYF.

The chain links TRBV6-5 to TRBJ1-1; D not resolved. V was clipped by 5 bases and J by 8 bases, with 6 bases between them. Germline V CDR1 and CDR2: MNHEY, SVGAGI. CDR3 length: 10 residues. The CDR3 nucleotides read TGTGCCAGCAGTAGACGAGAAGCTTTCTTT. Amino acids: CASSRREAFF.

This chain joins TRBV7-3 and TRBJ2-2; no clear D. Germline V gene sequence: CDR1 SGHTA, CDR2 FQGTGA. The V end was cut by 5 bases, the J end by 2 bases, with 15 bases between. The length of the CDR3 is 16 residues. The CDR3: CASSPEPPPNTGELFF. DNA for the CDR3: TGTGCCAGCAGCCCTGAGCCCCCCCCAAACACCGGGGAGCTGTTTTTT.

The chain recombines TRBV15 with TRBJ2-1; D is possibly TRBD2 (6 bases). This CDR3 has 20 residues. Germline V gives CDR1 LNHNV, CDR2 YYDKDF (reference sequence). Trimming took off 0 bases at V and 3 bases at J, with 24 bases between the two ends. CDR3: CATSRDRDRYSGNFYNEQFF. Written as DNA, the CDR3 is TGTGCCACCAGCAGAGATCGAGATCGGTATAGCGGCAACTTCTACAATGAGCAGTTCTTC.

The chain links TRBV7-6 to TRBJ1-1; D is perhaps TRBD1 (5 bases). V lost 2 bases to trimming and J lost 5 bases, with 9 bases between them. The CDR3 extends over 13 amino acids. Germline V gene data show CDR1 as SGHVS and CDR2 as FNYEAQ. The DNA for the CDR3 is TGTGCCAGCAGCTTAATGGGGGGAACTGAAGCTTTCTTT. It specifies CASSLMGGTEAFF.

The chain is built from TRBV5-1 and TRBJ1-1; D unresolved. V dropped 0 bases and J dropped 1 base, with 7 bases sitting between them. The germline gives CDR1 SGHRS, CDR2 YFSETQ. The CDR3 sequence is 14 residues long. CDR3 residues: CASSLESRNTEAFF. Written as DNA, the CDR3 is TGCGCCAGCAGCTTGGAATCCAGGAACACTGAAGCTTTCTTT.

This clone has only a few counts. The rearrangement uses TRBV28 and TRBJ1-5, with unresolved D. From germline, CDR1 is MDHEN and CDR2 SYDVKM. This CDR3 is 14 amino acids long. Trimming stripped 2 bases from V and 3 bases from J, with 8 bases between. The CDR3 region is CASSLNAVNQPQHF. CDR3 coding DNA: TGTGCCAGCAGTTTAAATGCGGTCAATCAGCCCCAGCATTTT.

This clone has just one count. The CDR3 sequence: CASSLDYNEQFF. The CDR3 DNA reads TGCGCCAGCAGCTTGGACTACAATGAGCAGTTCTTC. The chain employs TRBV5-1 and TRBJ2-1; D uncertain. Trimming took off 0 bases at V and 3 bases at J, with 1 base between the two ends. The CDR3 is 12 amino acids. The germline CDR1 and CDR2 sequences are SGHRS and YFSETQ.